The 28 T cell receptor beta chains given below trace back to one sample, sequenced in a study of CD8+CD57+ T cells in acquired aplastic anemia (dated by TCRdb to between 2018 and 2020). Patients chosen for sequencing had shown expansion of CD8+CD57+ cells by flow cytometry. Instrument on record: Illumina HiSeq 2000. Genomic DNA was used as template for profiling of TCR beta VDJ combinations and CDR3 sequences. The public reads were reprocessed in TCRdb via fastp at Q25 and MiXCR, keeping in-frame beta chains. For every CDR3 protein sequence, its rows merge into one entry that carries the most common genes and DNA. A total of 250,000 or so distinct CDR3 sequences appear in this sample, more than 40% of them only once. The ten largest clones take up 7% to 10% of the sample. What was sequenced was sorted CD4+, CD8+, or CD8+CD57+ T cells (not recorded which) from PBMCs. Receptors originate from a human donor with aplastic anemia.

The V call is TRBV19, the J call TRBJ1-5; 7 bases map to TRBD1. The CDR3 covers 15 residues. The trim removed 0 bases at V and 8 bases at J, leaving 7 bases unmatched. Germline V gives CDR1 LNHDA, CDR2 SQIVND (reference sequence). CDR3: CASSIEPTGSKPQHF. The CDR3 DNA is TGTGCCAGTAGTATAGAGCCGACAGGGAGTAAGCCCCAGCATTTT.

This clonotype appeared a single time. One junction end does not reproduce the germline sequence, and a read error may be involved. V usage is TRBV24-1 and J usage is TRBJ1-6; no firm D call. Germline V gene lookup returns CDR1 KGHDR and CDR2 SFDVKD. This CDR3 comprises 17 residues. DNA of the CDR3: TGTGCCAGCAGTGGATCCGGGTTGAGCTCCTATAATTCACCCCTCCACTTT. Residues: CASSGSGLSSYNSPLHF.

This clonotype was seen ten or more times. The V and J genes are TRBV7-2 and TRBJ1-2; maybe TRBD1 (5 bases). V gave up 0 bases and J gave up 2 bases, with 10 bases separating them. This CDR3 spans 15 amino acids. From germline, CDR1 is SGHTA and CDR2 FQGNSA. CDR3 in amino acids: CASSLAGTTNYGYTF. CDR3 bases: TGTGCCAGCAGCTTAGCAGGGACTACGAACTATGGCTACACCTTC.

Comments on this clonotype: A much larger clone differs from this one at a single base, so this may be a read error. The chain links TRBV10-3 to TRBJ1-2; no definite D call. Germline V gene lookup returns CDR1 ENHRY and CDR2 SYGVKD. This CDR3 comprises 14 residues. This CDR3 is CASKEPSINYGYAF. The CDR3 DNA sequence: TGTGCCAGCAAAGAACCGTCAATAAATTATGGCTACGCCTTC.

This clonotype turned up a few times. V usage is TRBV7-9 and J usage is TRBJ1-4, with 7 bases fitting TRBD1. J lost 8 bases, V lost 5 bases, and 11 bases had no gene match. The CDR3 loop spans 15 amino acids. Germline values: CDR1 SEHNR, CDR2 FQNEAQ (reference sequence). The CDR3 sequence: CASSLRYDRDEKLFF. CDR3 DNA: TGTGCCAGCAGCCTAAGGTATGACAGGGACGAAAAACTGTTTTTT.

The chain is built from TRBV7-8 and TRBJ1-1; D may be TRBD1 (5 bases). Per the germline V gene, CDR1 is SGHVS and CDR2 is FQNEAQ. The CDR3 covers 15 residues. V shed 5 bases and J shed 1 base, with 14 bases lying between them. As DNA, the CDR3 is TGTGCCAGCAGCCCTTATGGGGACGGGAACACTGAAGCTTTCTTT. Protein product: CASSPYGDGNTEAFF. The whole variable domain, filled in from reference TRBV7-8 and TRBJ1-1, reads GAGVSQSPRYKVAKRGQDVALRCDPISGHVSLFWYQQALGQGPEFLTYFQNEAQLDKSGLPSDRFFAERPEGSVSTLKIQRTQQEDSAVYLCASSPYGDGNTEAFFGQGTRLTVV.

V and J are TRBV7-2 and TRBJ2-3, with TRBD2 matching 11 bases. The trim removed 3 bases at V and 9 bases at J, leaving 8 bases unmatched. The CDR3 runs to 15 residues. From germline, CDR1 is SGHTA and CDR2 FQGNSA. CDR3 DNA sequence: TGTGCCAGCAGCTTTACTAGCGGGGGACCGGGCACGCAGTATTTT. Amino acid sequence: CASSFTSGGPGTQYF.

This clonotype appeared many times. The rearrangement uses TRBV7-6 and TRBJ2-7; tentative D call: TRBD1 (6 bases). The CDR3 runs to 13 residues. V was pared by 5 bases and J by 2 bases, with 10 bases between. The germline gives CDR1 SGHVS, CDR2 FNYEAQ. The CDR3 protein is CASSPGEPYEQYF. In DNA, the CDR3 is TGTGCCAGCAGCCCAGGGGAGCCCTACGAGCAGTACTTC.

The chain combines TRBV12-3 or TRBV12-4 with TRBJ1-5; no clear D. The germline V and J ends were trimmed by 3 bases and 5 bases, with 8 bases remaining between them. The CDR3 has 13 amino acids. CDR3 protein: CASSFGQDQPQHF. CDR3 nucleotides: TGTGCCAGCAGTTTTGGTCAGGATCAGCCCCAGCATTTT.

This clonotype was seen a few times. This rearrangement joins TRBV9 to TRBJ2-7, with D possibly being TRBD2 (5 bases). Between the trimmed V and J ends, which lost 2 bases and 3 bases, there was a span of 6 bases. Germline loops: CDR1 SGDLS, CDR2 YYNGEE. The CDR3 sequence is 12 residues long. The DNA of the CDR3 is TGTGCCAGCAGCGTCAGCGGCTACGAGCAGTACTTC. This encodes CASSVSGYEQYF. The whole variable domain, filled in from reference TRBV9 and TRBJ2-7, reads DSGVTQTPKHLITATGQRVTLRCSPRSGDLSVYWYQQSLDQGLQFLIQYYNGEERAKGNILERFSAQQFPDLHSELNLSSLELGDSALYFCASSVSGYEQYFGPGTRLTVT.

V and J are TRBV7-9 and TRBJ1-2; tentative D call: TRBD1 (5 bases). Deletions cut 4 bases from V and 2 bases from J, with 14 bases between. Germline V gene data show CDR1 as SEHNR and CDR2 as FQNEAQ (reference sequence). This CDR3 comprises 15 residues. CDR3 residues: CASSYTKGKNYGYTF. The CDR3 DNA is TGTGCCAGCAGCTATACCAAGGGGAAGAACTATGGCTACACCTTC.

The chain uses TRBV6-4 and TRBJ2-4, with D tentatively TRBD2 (6 bases). CDR3 length: 13 residues. Per germline, CDR1 MRHNA and CDR2 SNTAGT. Trimming took off 8 bases at V and 4 bases at J, with 12 bases between the two ends. CDR3 amino acids: CASHGGLKNIQYF. CDR3 nucleotide sequence: TGTGCCAGCCACGGGGGACTGAAAAACATTCAGTACTTC.

V usage is TRBV9 and J usage is TRBJ1-3; no clear D gene. This CDR3 is 14 amino acids long. V lost 0 bases and J 0 bases, leaving 4 bases between the germline ends. Germline CDR1 and CDR2: SGDLS and YYNGEE. The CDR3 nucleotides read TGTGCCAGCAGCGTAGTAGACTCTGGAAACACCATATATTTT. It is translated as CASSVVDSGNTIYF.

This clonotype occurred many times. V gene TRBV7-9 combines with J gene TRBJ1-2; D not certain. This CDR3 has 13 residues. Trimming removed 9 bases from V and 4 bases from J, with 15 bases in between. Germline V CDR1 and CDR2: SEHNR, FQNEAQ (reference sequence). Here the CDR3 reads CARQTGRAYGYTF. The CDR3 region has the DNA TGTGCCAGACAGACGGGGAGGGCCTATGGCTACACCTTC.

The chain has TRBV7-2 and TRBJ2-7; tentatively, D is TRBD2 (5 bases). Germline V gene sequence: CDR1 SGHTA, CDR2 FQGNSA. The CDR3 contains 15 residues. The V gene lost 5 bases and the J gene lost 0 bases, with 14 bases spanning the gap. This CDR3 reads CASSRAVLDSYEQYF. As DNA, the CDR3 is TGTGCCAGCAGCCGAGCGGTATTGGACTCCTACGAGCAGTACTTC.

This clonotype was counted a few times. This chain links TRBV30 with TRBJ2-1, with D tentatively TRBD1 (5 bases). This CDR3 is 14 amino acids long. Germline V gene sequence: CDR1 GTSNPN, CDR2 SVGIG (reference sequence). With 2 bases removed from V and 10 bases from J, the gap between germline ends came to 18 bases. The CDR3 DNA reads TGTGCCTGGAGTCCCCTGGACATTCTAAGGGAGCAGTTCTTC. Translating it yields CAWSPLDILREQFF.

This clonotype has at least ten counts. The chain couples TRBV28 to TRBJ1-1; 7 positions agree with TRBD1. J was trimmed by 5 bases and V by 8 bases; bases with no gene match: 8. This CDR3 has 13 residues. CDR1 is MDHEN and CDR2 is SYDVKM in the germline V gene. This CDR3 is CASVVTGQTEAFF. The CDR3 DNA is TGTGCCAGCGTTGTGACAGGGCAAACTGAAGCTTTCTTT.

DNA of the CDR3: TGTGCCACCAGCGCAGATGCGGGGGGGCGATTAGATACGCAGTATTTT. Its protein is CATSADAGGRLDTQYF. The chain uses TRBV15 and TRBJ2-3; 9 nucleotides line up with TRBD2. Germline V gene data show CDR1 as LNHNV and CDR2 as YYDKDF (reference sequence). The CDR3 sequence is 16 residues long. Trimming removed 5 bases from V and 5 bases from J; junction bases left unmatched: 11.

This clonotype was seen many times. The V gene is TRBV9, the J gene TRBJ2-7; D uncertain. V gave up 0 bases and J gave up 0 bases, with 7 bases separating them. The germline V gene encodes CDR1 SGDLS and CDR2 YYNGEE. This CDR3 is 14 amino acids long. CDR3 protein: CASSVEDGSYEQYF. In nucleotides, the CDR3 is TGTGCCAGCAGCGTAGAGGACGGCTCCTACGAGCAGTACTTC.

This clonotype was observed a single time. One junction end does not reproduce the germline sequence, and a read error may be involved. V and J are TRBV7-7 and TRBJ2-3; D remains ambiguous. Germline V CDR1 and CDR2: SSHAT, FNYEAQ (reference sequence). The CDR3 extends over 13 amino acids. The CDR3 nucleotides read TGTGCTAGCAGTACCAGGACGGAGGATACGCAGTATTTT. As protein: CASSTRTEDTQYF.

The CDR3 region is CASSYPGDQPQHF. Here the CDR3 DNA reads TGTGCCAGCAGTTACCCGGGAGATCAGCCCCAGCATTTT. This rearrangement joins TRBV6-2 or TRBV6-3 to TRBJ1-5; D ambiguous. Trimming removed 2 bases at V and 5 bases at J, with 7 bases between. Germline V gives CDR1 MNHEY, CDR2 SVGEGT. The CDR3 has 13 amino acids.

This clonotype was detected ten times or more. The chain links TRBV3-2 to TRBJ1-6; the listed D gene, TRBD1, was not tested against the DNA. TRBV3-2 is classified as a pseudogene. This CDR3 has 16 amino acids. The CDR3 nucleotides read TGTGCCAGCAGCCCCACTCGGACTGGGATGAATTCACCCCTCCACTTT. Translating gives CASSPTRTGMNSPLHF.

This clonotype was counted many times. J is TRBJ2-2 and V is TRBV5-1; 9 bases match TRBD1. V shed 4 bases and J 3 bases; nucleotides not matched to a gene: 10. The CDR3 totals 17 residues. In germline, CDR1 is SGHRS, CDR2 YFSETQ. The CDR3 coding sequence is TGCGCCAGCAGCGGCGAGGGGGACAGGGAGGACACCGGGGAGCTGTTTTTT. Protein sequence: CASSGEGDREDTGELFF.

As concerns this clonotype: This could be a read error, since a much larger clone is one nucleotide away. This likely comes from a read error, as the CDR3 has no conserved phenylalanine or tryptophan at its end. This chain joins TRBV20-1 and TRBJ1-1, with TRBD1 matching 7 bases. The trim removed 4 bases at V and 4 bases at J, leaving 6 bases unmatched. The germline V gene encodes CDR1 DFQATT and CDR2 SNEGSKA (reference sequence). CDR3 length: 13 residues. CDR3 residues: CSANRGQSTEAFL. The DNA for the CDR3 is TGCAGTGCTAATAGGGGACAGTCCACTGAAGCTTTCCTT.

This clonotype showed up many times. The chain has TRBV5-6 and TRBJ2-5, with 7 positions matching TRBD2. Per germline, CDR1 SGHDT and CDR2 YYEEEE. The CDR3 consists of 18 residues. The ends lost 0 bases at V and 4 bases at J; junction bases unmatched: 15. The CDR3 sequence: CASSLAEVFAGDGETQYF. CDR3 nucleotide sequence: TGTGCCAGCAGCTTGGCGGAAGTCTTCGCGGGAGATGGAGAGACCCAGTACTTC.

This chain links TRBV10-3 with TRBJ1-3, with a weak D call TRBD1 (6 bases). Between the trimmed V and J ends, which lost 9 bases and 2 bases, there was a span of 8 bases. CDR3 length: 12 residues. Germline V gene lookup returns CDR1 ENHRY and CDR2 SYGVKD. The CDR3 loop reads CAIQGTGNTIYF. CDR3 in DNA: TGTGCCATACAGGGAACTGGAAACACCATATATTTT.

This clonotype was recorded at least ten times. The genes are TRBV27 and TRBJ2-7; D is possibly TRBD2 (5 bases). In germline, CDR1 is MNHEY, CDR2 SMNVEV (reference sequence). V was cut by 2 bases and J by 0 bases, with 5 bases left in between. CDR3 size: 13 residues. CDR3 sequence: CASSLTSSYEQYF. CDR3 in DNA: TGTGCCAGCAGTTTAACTAGCTCCTACGAGCAGTACTTC.

The chain carries TRBV10-1 and TRBJ2-1; 12 bases line up with TRBD2. The junction had 4 bases not matched to a gene; V was cut back by 5 bases and J by 8 bases. Germline CDR1 WNHNN, CDR2 SYGVQD (reference sequence). There are 14 residues in the CDR3. In DNA form, the CDR3 reads TGCGCCAGCAGTCTAGCGGGAGGGATCGATGAGCAGTTCTTC. Residues: CASSLAGGIDEQFF.